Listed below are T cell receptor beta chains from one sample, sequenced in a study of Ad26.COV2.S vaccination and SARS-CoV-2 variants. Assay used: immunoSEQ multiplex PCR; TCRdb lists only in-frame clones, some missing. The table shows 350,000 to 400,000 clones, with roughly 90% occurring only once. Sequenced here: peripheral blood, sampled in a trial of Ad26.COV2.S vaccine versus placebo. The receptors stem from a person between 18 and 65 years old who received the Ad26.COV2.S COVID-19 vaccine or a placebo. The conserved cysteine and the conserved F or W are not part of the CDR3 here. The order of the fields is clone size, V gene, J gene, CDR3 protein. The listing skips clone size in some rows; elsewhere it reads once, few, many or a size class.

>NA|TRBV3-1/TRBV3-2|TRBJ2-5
ASSPTSGRSETQY
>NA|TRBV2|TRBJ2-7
ASSPVLGGQRYEQY
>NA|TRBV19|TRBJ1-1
ASSLGLNTEAF
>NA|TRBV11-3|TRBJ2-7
ASSKTGIGEQY
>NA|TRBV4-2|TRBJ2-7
ASSQEQGSSYEQY
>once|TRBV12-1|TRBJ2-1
ASSFAQTSGRNEQF
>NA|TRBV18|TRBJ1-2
ASSPEVGLANYGYT
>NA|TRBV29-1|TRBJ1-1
SVAPDRVRTEAF
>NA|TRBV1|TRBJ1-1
TSSPRPGGDNTEAF
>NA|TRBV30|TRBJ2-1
AWGNYNEQF
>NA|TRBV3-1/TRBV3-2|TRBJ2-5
ASSLPGQGVETQY
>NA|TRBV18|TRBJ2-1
ASSPSSGHNEQF
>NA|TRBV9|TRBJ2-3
ASSVPGLAGRDASDTQY
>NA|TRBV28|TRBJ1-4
ASSGPGQGLANEKLF
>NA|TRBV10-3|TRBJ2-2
ATPRQPRTGDTGELF
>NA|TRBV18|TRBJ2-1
ASSPTGLAGGREQF
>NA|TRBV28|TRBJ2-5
ASRGTGQETQY
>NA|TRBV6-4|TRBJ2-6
ASSSGTGGAGANVLT
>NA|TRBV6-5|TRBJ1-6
ASSYSRQGNSPLH
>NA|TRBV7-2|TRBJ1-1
ASSRDPAGEAF
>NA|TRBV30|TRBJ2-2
AWGDANTGELF
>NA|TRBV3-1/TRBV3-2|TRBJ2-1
ASQETGLYSDEQF
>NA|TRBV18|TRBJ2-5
ASSARGQETQY
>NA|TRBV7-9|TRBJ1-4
ASSHTTGGNEKLF
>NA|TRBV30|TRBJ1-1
AWSGTRHRNGEVGNTEAF
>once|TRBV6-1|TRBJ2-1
ASSEPLAELYNEQF
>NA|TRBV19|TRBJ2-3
ASSEEGLGNPTDTQY
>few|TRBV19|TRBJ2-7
ASSIGPYEQY
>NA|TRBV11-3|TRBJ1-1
ASSLAGRDTEAF
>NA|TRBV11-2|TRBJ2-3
ASKQGTHTDTQY
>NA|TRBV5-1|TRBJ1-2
ASSLEGTVGYGYT
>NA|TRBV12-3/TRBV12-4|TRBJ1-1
ASSKDRATEAF
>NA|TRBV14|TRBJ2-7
ASSQDLRQQQY
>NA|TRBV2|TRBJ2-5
ASRVGRGVRTQY
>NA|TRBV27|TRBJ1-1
ASSLGGREAF
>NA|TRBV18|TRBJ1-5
ASSPQGGGAQPQH
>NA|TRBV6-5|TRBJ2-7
ASSYSYRGRNYEQY
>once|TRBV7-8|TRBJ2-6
ASSLPPGSGRAGANVLT
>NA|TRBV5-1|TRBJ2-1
ASSPGTGLHNEQF
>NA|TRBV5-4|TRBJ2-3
ASHREVPNTDTQY
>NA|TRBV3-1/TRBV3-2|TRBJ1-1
ASSRGREQGGF
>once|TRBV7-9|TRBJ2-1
ASSPKTPDGNNEQF
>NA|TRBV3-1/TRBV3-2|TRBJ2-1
ASSPTGDRVRKYNEQF
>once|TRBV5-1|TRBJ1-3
ASSRDGTPSSGNTIY
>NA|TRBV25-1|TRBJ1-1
ASRGDGGNTEAF
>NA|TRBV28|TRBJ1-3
ASSPDSPFFSGNTIY
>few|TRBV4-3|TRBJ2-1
ASSRVAGGFNEQF
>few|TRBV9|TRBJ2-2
ASSVTGIAGELF
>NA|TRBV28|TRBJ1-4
ATGTDNEKLF
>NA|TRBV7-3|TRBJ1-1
ASSPGSNTEAF
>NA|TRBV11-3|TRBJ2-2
ASSLAPLAGTGELF
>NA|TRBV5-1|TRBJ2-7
ASSPEGFPPGY
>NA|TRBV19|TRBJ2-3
ASTNTDTQY
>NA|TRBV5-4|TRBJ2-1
ASSLALAGGHEQF